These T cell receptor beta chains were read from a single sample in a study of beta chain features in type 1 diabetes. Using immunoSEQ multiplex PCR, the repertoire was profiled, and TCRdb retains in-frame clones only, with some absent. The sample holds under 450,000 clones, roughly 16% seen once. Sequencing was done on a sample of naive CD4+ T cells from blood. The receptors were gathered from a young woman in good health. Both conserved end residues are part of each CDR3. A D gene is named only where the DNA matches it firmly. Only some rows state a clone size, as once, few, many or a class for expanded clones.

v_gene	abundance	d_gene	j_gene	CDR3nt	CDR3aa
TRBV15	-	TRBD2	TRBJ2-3	TGTGCCACCAGCAGAGATCGCCTAGCGGTCACAGATACGCAGTATTTT	CATSRDRLAVTDTQYF
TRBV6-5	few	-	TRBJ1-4	TGTGCCAGCAGTTACGGGAGGGTCAATGAAAAACTGTTTTTT	CASSYGRVNEKLFF
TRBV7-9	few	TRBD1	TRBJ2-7	TGTGCCAGCAGGGGGGACAGCATCTACGAGCAGTACTTC	CASRGDSIYEQYF
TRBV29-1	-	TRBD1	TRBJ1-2	TGCAGCGGGGGACAGCCGAGGGGAGGCTACACCTTC	CSGGQPRGGYTF
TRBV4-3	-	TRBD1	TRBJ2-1	TGCGCCAGCAGCCAAGATCAAGGGGGCCCGTACAATGAGCAGTTCTTC	CASSQDQGGPYNEQFF
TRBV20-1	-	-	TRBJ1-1	TGCAGTGCCATGAGGTCTGAAGCTTTCTTT	CSAMRSEAFF
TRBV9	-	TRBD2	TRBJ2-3	TGTGCCTCCCGGGCGGGGGGGAGCACAGATACGCAGTATTTT	CASRAGGSTDTQYF
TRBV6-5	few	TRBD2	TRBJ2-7	TGTGCCAGCAGTTATCTAGCGGGGTCCTCCTACGAGCAGTACTTC	CASSYLAGSSYEQYF
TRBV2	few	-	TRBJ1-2	TGTGCCAGCGGGAGCTATGGCTACACCTTC	CASGSYGYTF
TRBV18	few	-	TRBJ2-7	TGTGCCAGCTCACCAGGGACTGACTCCTACGAGCAGTACTTC	CASSPGTDSYEQYF
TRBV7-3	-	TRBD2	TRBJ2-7	TGTGCCAGCAGCCCTAGCGGACTTGGGACGACTAACGAGCAGTACTTC	CASSPSGLGTTNEQYF
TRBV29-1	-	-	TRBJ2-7	TGCAGCGTTGAAGATAAAGGCGGAGGAACCTACGAGCAGTACTTC	CSVEDKGGGTYEQYF
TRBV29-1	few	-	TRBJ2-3	TGCAGCGTGGAAATAGGGGGCACAGATACGCAGTATTTT	CSVEIGGTDTQYF
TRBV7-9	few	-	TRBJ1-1	TGTGCCAGCAGCGTGACAGGGAACACTGAAGCTTTCTTT	CASSVTGNTEAFF
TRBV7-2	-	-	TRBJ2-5	TGTGCCAGCAGTCCTGGACTGTTCCAAGAGACCCAGTACTTC	CASSPGLFQETQYF
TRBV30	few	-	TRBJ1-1	TGTGCCTGGAATGGTTGGCTCCCCCAGGGCGGCACTGAAGCTTTCTTT	CAWNGWLPQGGTEAFF
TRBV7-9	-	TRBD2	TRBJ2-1	TGTGCCAGCTCCGGGGGCGGGAGGGCCCCTAATGAGCAGTTCTTC	CASSGGGRAPNEQFF
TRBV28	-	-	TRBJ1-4	TGTGCCAGCAGTTTAACAGGGACTAATGAAAAACTGTTTTTT	CASSLTGTNEKLFF
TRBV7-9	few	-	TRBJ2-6	TGTGCCAGCAGCCCAATATCAGCTGGGGCCAACGTCCTGACTTTC	CASSPISAGANVLTF
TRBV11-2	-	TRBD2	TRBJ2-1	TGTGCCAGCAGCTTAGAGGGGACTAGCGGGACCTACAATGAGCAGTTCTTC	CASSLEGTSGTYNEQFF
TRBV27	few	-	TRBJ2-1	TGTGCCAGCAGTTTTAACTTTGGCGGGAACGAGCAGTTCTTC	CASSFNFGGNEQFF
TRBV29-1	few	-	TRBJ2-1	TGCAGCGTTGGAGGCAACTCGAACAATGAGCAGTTCTTC	CSVGGNSNNEQFF
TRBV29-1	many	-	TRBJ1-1	TGCAGCGTTGATGGCGGGGTGGATAACACTGAAGCTTTCTTT	CSVDGGVDNTEAFF
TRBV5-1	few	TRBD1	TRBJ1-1	TGCGCCAGCAGCAGGGGACAGCCTGAAGCTTTCTTT	CASSRGQPEAFF
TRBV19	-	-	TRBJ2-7	TGTGCCAGTAGCCACTCCAGAGGGAACAGTTACGAGCAGTACTTC	CASSHSRGNSYEQYF
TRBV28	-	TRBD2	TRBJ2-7	TGTGCCAGCAGTTCGGGACTAGTTGGGGAGCAGTACTTC	CASSSGLVGEQYF
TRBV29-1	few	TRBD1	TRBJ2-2	TGCAGTATCCGGGACAGCACCATGACCGGGGAGCTGTTTTTT	CSIRDSTMTGELFF
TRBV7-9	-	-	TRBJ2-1	TGTGCCAGCAGCTCTGTTCCGGGGTCTGGCTACAATGAGCAGTTCTTC	CASSSVPGSGYNEQFF
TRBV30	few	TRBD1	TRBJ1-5	TGTGCCTGGGAACAGGGGCTTCAACAGCCCCAGCATTTT	CAWEQGLQQPQHF
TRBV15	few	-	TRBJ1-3	TGTGCCACCAGCAGAGATGCCCGGGGTTCTGGAAACACCATATATTTT	CATSRDARGSGNTIYF
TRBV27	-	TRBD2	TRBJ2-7	TGTGCCTCTTCGACTCGGGCTAGCGGGACCCACGAGCAGTACTTC	CASSTRASGTHEQYF
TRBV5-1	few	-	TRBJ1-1	TGCGCCAGCAGCGAGACGACAGGAAACACTGAAGCTTTCTTT	CASSETTGNTEAFF